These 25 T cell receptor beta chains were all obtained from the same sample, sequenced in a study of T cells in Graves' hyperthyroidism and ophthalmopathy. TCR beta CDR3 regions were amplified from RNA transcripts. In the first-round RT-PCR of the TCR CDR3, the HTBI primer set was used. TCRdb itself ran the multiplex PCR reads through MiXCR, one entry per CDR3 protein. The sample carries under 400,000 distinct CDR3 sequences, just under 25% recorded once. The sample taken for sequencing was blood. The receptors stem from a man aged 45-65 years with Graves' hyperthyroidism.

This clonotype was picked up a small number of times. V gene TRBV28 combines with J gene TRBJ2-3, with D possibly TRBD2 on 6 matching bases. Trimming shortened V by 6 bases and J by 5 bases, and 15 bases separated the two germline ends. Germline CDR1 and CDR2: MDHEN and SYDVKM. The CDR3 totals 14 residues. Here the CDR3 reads CASSPGGGVDTQYF. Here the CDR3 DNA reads TGTGCCAGCAGCCCAGGAGGAGGGGTAGATACGCAGTATTTT.

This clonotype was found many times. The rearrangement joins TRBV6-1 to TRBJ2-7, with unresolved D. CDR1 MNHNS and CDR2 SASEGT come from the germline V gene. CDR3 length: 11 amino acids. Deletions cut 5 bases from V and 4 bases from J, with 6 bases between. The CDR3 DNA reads TGTGCCAGCAGTACAGTTTACGAGCAGTACTTC. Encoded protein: CASSTVYEQYF.

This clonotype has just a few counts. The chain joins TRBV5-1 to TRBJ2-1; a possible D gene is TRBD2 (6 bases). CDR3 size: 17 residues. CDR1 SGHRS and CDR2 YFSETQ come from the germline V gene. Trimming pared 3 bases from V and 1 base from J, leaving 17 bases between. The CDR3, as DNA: TGCGCCAGCAGCTCCTTGGTGTGGGGGGAGTCCTACAATGAGCAGTTCTTC. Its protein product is CASSSLVWGESYNEQFF.

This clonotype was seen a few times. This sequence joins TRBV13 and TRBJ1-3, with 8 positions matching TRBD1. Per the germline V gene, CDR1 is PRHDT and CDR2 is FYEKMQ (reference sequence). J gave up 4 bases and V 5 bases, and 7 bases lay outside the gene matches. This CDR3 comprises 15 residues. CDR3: CASSTRTGLGNTIYF. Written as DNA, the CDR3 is TGTGCCAGCAGCACCCGGACAGGGCTGGGAAACACCATATATTTT.

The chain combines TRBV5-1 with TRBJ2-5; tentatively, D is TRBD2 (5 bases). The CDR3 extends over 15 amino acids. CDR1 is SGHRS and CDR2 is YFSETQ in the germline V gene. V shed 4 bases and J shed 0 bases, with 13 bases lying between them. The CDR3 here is CASSVTGENQETQYF. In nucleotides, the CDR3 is TGCGCCAGCAGCGTAACCGGGGAGAACCAAGAGACCCAGTACTTC.

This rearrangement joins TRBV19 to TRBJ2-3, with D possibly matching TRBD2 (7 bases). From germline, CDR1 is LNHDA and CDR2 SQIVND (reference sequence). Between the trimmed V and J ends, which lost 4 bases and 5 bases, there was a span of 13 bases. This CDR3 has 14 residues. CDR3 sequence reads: CASSKGGEVDTQYF. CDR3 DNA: TGTGCCAGTAGTAAAGGGGGGGAGGTAGATACGCAGTATTTT.

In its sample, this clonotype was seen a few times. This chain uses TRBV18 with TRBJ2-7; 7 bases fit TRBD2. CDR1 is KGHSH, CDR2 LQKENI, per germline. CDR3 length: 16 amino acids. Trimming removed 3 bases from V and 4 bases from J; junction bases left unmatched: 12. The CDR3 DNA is TGTGCCAGCTCACCTACTCCTCTAGCGGAACCTTACGAGCAGTACTTC. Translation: CASSPTPLAEPYEQYF.

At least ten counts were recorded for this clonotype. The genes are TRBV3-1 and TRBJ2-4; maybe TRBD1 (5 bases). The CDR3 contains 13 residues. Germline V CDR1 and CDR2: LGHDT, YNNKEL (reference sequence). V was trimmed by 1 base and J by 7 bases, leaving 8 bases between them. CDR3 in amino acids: CASSQATVNIQYF. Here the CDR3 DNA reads TGTGCCAGCAGCCAAGCGACAGTTAACATTCAGTACTTC. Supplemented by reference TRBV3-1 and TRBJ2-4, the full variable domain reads DTAVSQTPKYLVTQMGNDKSIKCEQNLGHDTMYWYKQDSKKFLKIMFSYNNKELIINETVPNRFSPKSPDKAHLNLHINSLELGDSAVYFCASSQATVNIQYFGAGTRLSVL.

CDR3 nucleotides: TGCGCCAGCAGCTTGGAGCCCGGGACTACTCTTTTCAATGAGCAGTTCTTC. Residues: CASSLEPGTTLFNEQFF. The V gene is TRBV5-1, the J gene TRBJ2-1, with 7 bases lining up with TRBD2. With 0 bases clipped from V and 6 bases from J, the junction kept 12 bases outside the gene matches. The germline gives CDR1 SGHRS, CDR2 YFSETQ. There are 17 residues in the CDR3. Filled out from reference TRBV5-1 and TRBJ2-1, the complete variable domain reads KAGVTQTPRYLIKTRGQQVTLSCSPISGHRSVSWYQQTPGQGLQFLFEYFSETQRNKGNFPGRFSGRQFSNSRSEMNVSTLELGDSALYLCASSLEPGTTLFNEQFFGPGTRLTVL.

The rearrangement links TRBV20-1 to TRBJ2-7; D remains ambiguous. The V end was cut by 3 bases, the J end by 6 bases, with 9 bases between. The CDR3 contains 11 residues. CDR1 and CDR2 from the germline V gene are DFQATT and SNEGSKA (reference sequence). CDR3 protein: CSASEWSEQYF. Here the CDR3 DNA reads TGCAGTGCTAGTGAGTGGTCCGAGCAGTACTTC.

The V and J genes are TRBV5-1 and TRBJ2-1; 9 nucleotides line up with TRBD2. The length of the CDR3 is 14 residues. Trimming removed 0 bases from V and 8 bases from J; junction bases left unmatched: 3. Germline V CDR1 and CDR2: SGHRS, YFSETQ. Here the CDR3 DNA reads TGCGCCAGCAGCTTGGTTAGCGGGAGTCATGAGCAGTTCTTC. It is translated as CASSLVSGSHEQFF.

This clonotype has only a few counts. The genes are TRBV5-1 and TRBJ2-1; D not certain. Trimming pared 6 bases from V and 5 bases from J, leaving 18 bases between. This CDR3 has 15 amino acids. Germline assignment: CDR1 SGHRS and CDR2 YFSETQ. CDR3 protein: CASNLRGEFHNEQFF. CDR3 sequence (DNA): TGCGCCAGCAACCTACGCGGAGAGTTTCACAATGAGCAGTTCTTC.

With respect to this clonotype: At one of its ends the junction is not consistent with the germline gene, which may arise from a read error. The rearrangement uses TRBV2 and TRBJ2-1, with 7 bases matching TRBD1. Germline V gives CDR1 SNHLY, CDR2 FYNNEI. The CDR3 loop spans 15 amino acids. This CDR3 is CASSLEGGSCNEQFF. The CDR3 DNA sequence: TGTGCCAGCAGTCTGGAAGGGGGCTCCTGCAATGAGCAGTTCTTC.

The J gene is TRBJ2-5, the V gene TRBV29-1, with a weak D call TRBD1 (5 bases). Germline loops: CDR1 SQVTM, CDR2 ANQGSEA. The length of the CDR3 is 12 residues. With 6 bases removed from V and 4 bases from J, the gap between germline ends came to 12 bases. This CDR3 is CSVGQWRETQYF. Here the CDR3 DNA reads TGCAGCGTAGGACAATGGAGAGAGACCCAGTACTTC. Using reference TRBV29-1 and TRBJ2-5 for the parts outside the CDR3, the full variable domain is SAVISQKPSRDICQRGTSLTIQCQVDSQVTMMFWYRQQPGQSLTLIATANQGSEATYESGFVIDKFPISRPNLTFSTLTVSNMSPEDSSIYLCSVGQWRETQYFGPGTRLLVL.

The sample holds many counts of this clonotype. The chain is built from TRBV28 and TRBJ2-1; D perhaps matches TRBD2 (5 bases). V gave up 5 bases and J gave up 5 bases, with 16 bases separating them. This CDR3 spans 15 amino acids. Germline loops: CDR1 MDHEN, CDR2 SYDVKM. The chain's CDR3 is CASSVSGAEDNEQFF. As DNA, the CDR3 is TGTGCCAGCAGTGTAAGCGGAGCCGAAGACAATGAGCAGTTCTTC.

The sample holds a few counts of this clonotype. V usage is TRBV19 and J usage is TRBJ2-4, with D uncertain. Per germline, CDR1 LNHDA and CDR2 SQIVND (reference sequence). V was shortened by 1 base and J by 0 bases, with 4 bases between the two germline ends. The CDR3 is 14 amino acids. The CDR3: CASSIGRAKNIQYF. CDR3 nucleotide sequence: TGTGCCAGTAGTATAGGTCGAGCCAAAAACATTCAGTACTTC.

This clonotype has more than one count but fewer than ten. For the CDR3, the DNA is TGCAGCGTCCAACAGGGGCGGGAGACCCAGTACTTC. It is translated as CSVQQGRETQYF. This chain joins TRBV29-1 and TRBJ2-5; 7 bases are a match to TRBD1. Germline assignment: CDR1 SQVTM and CDR2 ANQGSEA. Unmatched junction bases numbered 6, after V lost 6 bases and J lost 5 bases. The CDR3 spans 12 residues.

The CDR3 loop is CASSPGTGRGEQYF. For the CDR3, the DNA is TGTGCCAGCAGTCCCGGGACAGGGAGGGGCGAGCAGTACTTC. This rearrangement joins TRBV6-1 to TRBJ2-7; 9 bases agree with TRBD1. Germline V gene lookup returns CDR1 MNHNS and CDR2 SASEGT. V was pared by 5 bases and J by 6 bases, with 8 bases of the junction left unmatched. This CDR3 contains 14 residues.

DNA of the CDR3: TGTGCCCAGCAAGGGCTAGCGGGGATGAGCAATGAGCAGTTCTTC. This codes for CAQQGLAGMSNEQFF. V is TRBV11-2 and J is TRBJ2-1; TRBD2 agrees at 9 bases. V trimming: 11 bases; J trimming: 6 bases; junction bases outside the gene matches: 14. This CDR3 is built from 15 residues. Germline values: CDR1 SGHAT, CDR2 FQNNGV. The whole variable domain, filled in from reference TRBV11-2 and TRBJ2-1, reads EAGVAQSPRYKIIEKRQSVAFWCNPISGHATLYWYQQILGQGPKLLIQFQNNGVVDDSQLPKDRFSAERLKGVDSTLKIQPAKLEDSAVYLCAQQGLAGMSNEQFFGPGTRLTVL.

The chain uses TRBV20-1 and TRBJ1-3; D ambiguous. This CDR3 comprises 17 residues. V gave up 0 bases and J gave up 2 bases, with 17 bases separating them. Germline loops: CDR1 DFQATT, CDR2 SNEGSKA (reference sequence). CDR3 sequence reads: CSARDSRAGSPGNTIYF. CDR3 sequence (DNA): TGCAGTGCTAGAGATAGTAGGGCAGGATCTCCTGGAAACACCATATATTTT.

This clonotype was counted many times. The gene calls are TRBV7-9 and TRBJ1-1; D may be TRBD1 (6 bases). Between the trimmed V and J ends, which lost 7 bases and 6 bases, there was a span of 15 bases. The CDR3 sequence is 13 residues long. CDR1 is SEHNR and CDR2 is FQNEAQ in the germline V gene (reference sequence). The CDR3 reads CASTLRGRAEAFF. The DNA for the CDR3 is TGTGCCAGCACACTACGGGGGCGAGCTGAAGCTTTCTTT. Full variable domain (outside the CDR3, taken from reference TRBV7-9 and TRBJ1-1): DTGVSQNPRHKITKRGQNVTFRCDPISEHNRLYWYRQTLGQGPEFLTYFQNEAQLEKSRLLSDRFSAERPKGSFSTLEIQRTEQGDSAMYLCASTLRGRAEAFFGQGTRLTVV.

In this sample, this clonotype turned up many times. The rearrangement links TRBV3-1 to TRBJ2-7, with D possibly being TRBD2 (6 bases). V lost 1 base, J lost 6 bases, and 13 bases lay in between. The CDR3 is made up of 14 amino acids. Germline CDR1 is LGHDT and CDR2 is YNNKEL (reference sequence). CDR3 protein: CASSQVPFGGEQYF. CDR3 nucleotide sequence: TGTGCCAGCAGCCAAGTCCCTTTCGGGGGCGAGCAGTACTTC.

The CDR3 bases are TGTGCCAGCAGTGAACCGGTGGGCCTTGGAGACAAAGATACGCAGTATTTT. Its translation: CASSEPVGLGDKDTQYF. V usage is TRBV2 and J usage is TRBJ2-3; D uncertain. The V gene's germline CDR1 is SNHLY and CDR2 FYNNEI. V was shortened by 2 bases and J by 5 bases, with 20 bases between the two germline ends. The CDR3 sequence is 17 residues long.

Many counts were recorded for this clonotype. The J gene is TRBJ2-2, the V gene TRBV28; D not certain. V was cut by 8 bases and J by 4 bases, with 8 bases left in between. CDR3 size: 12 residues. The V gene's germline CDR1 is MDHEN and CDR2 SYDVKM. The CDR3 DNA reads TGTGCCAGCTACGGCAGCACCGGGGAGCTGTTTTTT. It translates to CASYGSTGELFF.

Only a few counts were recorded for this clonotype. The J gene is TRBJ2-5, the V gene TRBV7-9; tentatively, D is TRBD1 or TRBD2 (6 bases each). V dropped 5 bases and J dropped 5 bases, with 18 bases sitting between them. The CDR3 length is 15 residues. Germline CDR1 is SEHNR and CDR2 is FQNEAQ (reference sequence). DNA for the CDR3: TGTGCCAGCAGCCTAGGGTATGGGGGGCAGGAGACCCAGTACTTC. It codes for CASSLGYGGQETQYF.